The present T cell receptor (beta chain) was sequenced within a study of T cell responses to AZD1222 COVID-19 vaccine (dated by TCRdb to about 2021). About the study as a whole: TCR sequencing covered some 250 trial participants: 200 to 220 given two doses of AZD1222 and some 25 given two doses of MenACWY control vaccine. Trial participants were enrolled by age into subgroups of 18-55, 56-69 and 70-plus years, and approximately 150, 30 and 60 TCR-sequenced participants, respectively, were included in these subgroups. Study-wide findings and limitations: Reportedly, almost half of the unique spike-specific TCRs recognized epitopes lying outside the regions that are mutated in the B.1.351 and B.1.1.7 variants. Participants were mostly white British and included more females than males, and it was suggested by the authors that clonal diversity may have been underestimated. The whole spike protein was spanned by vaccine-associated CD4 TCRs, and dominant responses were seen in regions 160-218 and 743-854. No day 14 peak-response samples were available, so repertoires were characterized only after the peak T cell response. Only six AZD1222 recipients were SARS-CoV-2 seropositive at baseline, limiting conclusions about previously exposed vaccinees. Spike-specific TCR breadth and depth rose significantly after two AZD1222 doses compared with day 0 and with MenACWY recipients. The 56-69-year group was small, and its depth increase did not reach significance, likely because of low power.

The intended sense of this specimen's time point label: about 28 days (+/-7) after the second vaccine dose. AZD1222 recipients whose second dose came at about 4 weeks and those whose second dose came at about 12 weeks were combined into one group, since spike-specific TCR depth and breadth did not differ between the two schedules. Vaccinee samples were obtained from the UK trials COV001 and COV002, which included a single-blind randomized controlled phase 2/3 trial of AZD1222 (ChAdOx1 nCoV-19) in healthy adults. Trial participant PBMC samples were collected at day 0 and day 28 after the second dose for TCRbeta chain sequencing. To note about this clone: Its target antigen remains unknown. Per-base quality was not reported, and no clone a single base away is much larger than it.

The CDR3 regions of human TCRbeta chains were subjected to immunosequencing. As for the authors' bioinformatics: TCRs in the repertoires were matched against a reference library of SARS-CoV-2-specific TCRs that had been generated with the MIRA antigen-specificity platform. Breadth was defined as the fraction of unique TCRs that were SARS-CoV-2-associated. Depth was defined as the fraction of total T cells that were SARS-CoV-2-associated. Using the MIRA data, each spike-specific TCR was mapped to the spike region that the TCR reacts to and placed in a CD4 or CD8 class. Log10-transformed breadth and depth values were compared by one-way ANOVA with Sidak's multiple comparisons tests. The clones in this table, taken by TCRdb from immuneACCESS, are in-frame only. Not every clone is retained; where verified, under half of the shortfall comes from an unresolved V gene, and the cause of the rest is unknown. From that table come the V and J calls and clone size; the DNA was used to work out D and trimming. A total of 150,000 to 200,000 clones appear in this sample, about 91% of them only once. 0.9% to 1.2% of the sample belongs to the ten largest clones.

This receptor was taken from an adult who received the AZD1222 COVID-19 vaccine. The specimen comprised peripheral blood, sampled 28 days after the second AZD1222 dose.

This receptor has the CDR3 CASSDRDRGEKLFF. In nucleotides, the sequence is TGTGCCAGCAGCGACCGGGACAGGGGTGAAAAACTGTTTTTT. The chain is encoded by TRBV3-1 (or the pseudogene TRBV3-2) joined to TRBJ1-4; TRBD1 fits 10 bases in the junction. For this chain, trimming is 5 bases at the V end and 7 bases at the J end, and the number of junction bases without a gene match is 4. The germline V gene (reference sequence) provides CDR1 LGHDT and CDR2 YNNKEL. The CDR3 runs 14 residues from the cysteine to the phenylalanine. Only the CDR3 part of the read is kept: 42 bases, read in frame from the first base.